This T cell receptor (beta chain) was captured by sequencing in a study of blood T cell repertoires in COVID-19. As for the study in general: The United States, Italy and Spain were the sources of the acute and convalescent COVID-19 samples.

Trimming cost V 3 bases and J 9 bases; bases outside gene matches: 3. This CDR3 is built from 13 residues. Germline lookup yields CDR1 MNHEY and CDR2 SMNVEV (reference sequence). Method: immunoSEQ multiplex PCR; TCRdb's copy keeps in-frame clones and lacks some. The repertoire holds 220,000 or so clones, about 85% seen once, with more than 8.5% in the top ten. J is TRBJ1-3 and V is TRBV27; the match to TRBD1 covers 9 bases. The source of this sequence is a woman in her forties or fifties with COVID-19, enrolled during active disease. The specimen was peripheral blood. As DNA, the CDR3 is TGTGCCAGCAGTTTTAGGACAGGGGCCACCATATATTTT. It translates to CASSFRTGATIYF.